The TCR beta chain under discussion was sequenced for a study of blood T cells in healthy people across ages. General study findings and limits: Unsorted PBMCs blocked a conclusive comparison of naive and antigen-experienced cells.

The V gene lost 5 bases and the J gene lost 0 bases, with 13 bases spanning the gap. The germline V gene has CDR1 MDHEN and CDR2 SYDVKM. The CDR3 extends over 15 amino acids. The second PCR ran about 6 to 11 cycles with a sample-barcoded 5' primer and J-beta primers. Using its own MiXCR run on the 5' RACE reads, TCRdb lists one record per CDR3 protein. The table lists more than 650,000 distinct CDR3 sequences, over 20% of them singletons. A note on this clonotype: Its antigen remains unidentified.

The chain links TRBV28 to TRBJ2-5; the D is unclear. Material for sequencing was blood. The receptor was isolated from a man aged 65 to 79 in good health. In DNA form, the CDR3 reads TGTGCCAGCAGTGCCCCGGGCCGGTACCAAGAGACCCAGTACTTC. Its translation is CASSAPGRYQETQYF.